This TCR beta chain was captured by sequencing in a study of response to subunit inactivated influenza vaccine. V shed 6 bases and J 4 bases; nucleotides not matched to a gene: 8. Germline V lookup: CDR1 SGHTA, CDR2 FQGNSA. This CDR3 spans 15 amino acids. TCRdb fed the RT-PCR reads into MiXCR, producing one record per CDR3 protein. The table shows more than 600,000 distinct CDR3 sequences, with under 20% occurring only once. This clonotype was recorded a few times. The sequence was collected from a man over 45 who received an inactivated influenza vaccine. The sequenced sample was PBMCs from blood, obtained roughly 5 days after vaccination. The chain combines TRBV7-2 with TRBJ2-1, with 8 bases fitting TRBD2. DNA of the CDR3: TGTGCCAGCAGGGAGAGGGGCGGGGGGTACAATGAGCAGTTCTTC. It encodes CASRERGGGYNEQFF.